This TCR beta chain came from a study of metastatic and nonmetastatic thyroid tumors. On the study more broadly: The comparison covered peripheral blood and tumor or nodule tissue in malignant and benign thyroid patients. The study, taken as a whole, reports: A significant increase in TCR beta diversity was reportedly seen in malignant thyroid tumors relative to benign nodules, in blood and tumor.

Of note for this clone: Its antigen is currently unknown.

No treatment had been given to any patient before thyroid surgery. In the original processing: Building a distant-metastasis classifier for papillary thyroid cancer drew on CDR3 differences across clinicopathological groups. TCRdb recomputed clones from the PCR reads via MiXCR. The V and J calls shown here were made by TCRdb, not taken from the authors' results. The table shows roughly 64,000 clones, with roughly 4.1% occurring only once. CDR3 length equals 15 residues. CDR1 is SNHLY, CDR2 FYNNEI, per germline. The V end was cut by 2 bases, the J end by 0 bases, with 10 bases between. Sequencing input: blood. This TCR was recovered from a female donor with papillary thyroid cancer or a benign thyroid nodule (not recorded which). Some clones in this sample may be carry-over from other donors' samples. This rearrangement joins TRBV2 to TRBJ1-2; D is uncertain. CDR3 loop: CASSEQRQPNYGYTF. Written as DNA, the CDR3 is TGTGCCAGCAGTGAACAGAGACAACCTAACTATGGCTACACCTTC.